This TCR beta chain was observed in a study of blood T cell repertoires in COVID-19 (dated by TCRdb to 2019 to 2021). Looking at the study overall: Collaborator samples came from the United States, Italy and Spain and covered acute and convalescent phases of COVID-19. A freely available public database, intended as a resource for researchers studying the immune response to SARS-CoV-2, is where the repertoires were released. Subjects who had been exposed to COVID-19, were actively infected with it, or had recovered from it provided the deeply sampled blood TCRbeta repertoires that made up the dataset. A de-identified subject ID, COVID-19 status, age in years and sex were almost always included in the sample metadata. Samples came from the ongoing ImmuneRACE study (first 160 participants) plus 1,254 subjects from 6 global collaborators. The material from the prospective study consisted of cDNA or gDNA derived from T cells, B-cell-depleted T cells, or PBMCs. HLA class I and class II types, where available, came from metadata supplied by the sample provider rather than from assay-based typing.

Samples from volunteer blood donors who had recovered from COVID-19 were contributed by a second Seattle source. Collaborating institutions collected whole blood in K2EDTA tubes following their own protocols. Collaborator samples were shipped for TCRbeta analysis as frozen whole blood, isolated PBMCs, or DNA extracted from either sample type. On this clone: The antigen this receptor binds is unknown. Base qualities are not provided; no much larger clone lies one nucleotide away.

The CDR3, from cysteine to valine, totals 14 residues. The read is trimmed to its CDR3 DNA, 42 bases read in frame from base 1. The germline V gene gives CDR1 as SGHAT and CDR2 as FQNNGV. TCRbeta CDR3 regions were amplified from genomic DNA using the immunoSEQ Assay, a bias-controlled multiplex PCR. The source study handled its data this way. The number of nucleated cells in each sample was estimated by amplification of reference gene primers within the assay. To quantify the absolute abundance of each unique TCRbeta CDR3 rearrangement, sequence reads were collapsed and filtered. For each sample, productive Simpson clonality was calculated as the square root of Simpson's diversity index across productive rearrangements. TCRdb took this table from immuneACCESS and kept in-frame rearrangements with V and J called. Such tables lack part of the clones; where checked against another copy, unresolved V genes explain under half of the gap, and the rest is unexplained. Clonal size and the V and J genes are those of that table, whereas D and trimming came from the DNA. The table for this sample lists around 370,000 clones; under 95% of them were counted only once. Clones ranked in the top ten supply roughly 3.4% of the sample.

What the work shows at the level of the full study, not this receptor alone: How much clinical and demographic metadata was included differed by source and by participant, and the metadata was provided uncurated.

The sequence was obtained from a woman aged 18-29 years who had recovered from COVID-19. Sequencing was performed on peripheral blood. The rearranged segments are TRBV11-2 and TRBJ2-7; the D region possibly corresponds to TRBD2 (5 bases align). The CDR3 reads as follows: CASSLGLSSYEQYV. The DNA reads TGTGCCAGCAGTTTAGGACTTAGCTCCTACGAGCAGTACGTC.